The 18 T cell receptor beta chains below come from one sample, sequenced in a study of T cell changes during pregnancy in multiple sclerosis. Produced via immunoSEQ multiplex PCR; TCRdb's table is partial and in-frame only. Here the sample spans some 90,000 clones, roughly 89% being singletons. The sample consisted of peripheral blood, taken after pregnancy. The receptors were sampled from a female donor in good health, enrolled as a control in a pregnancy study.

The chain is built from TRBV7-9 and TRBJ2-5; 10 nucleotides align to TRBD2. This CDR3 has 15 residues. Germline V CDR1 and CDR2: SEHNR, FQNEAQ (reference sequence). V trimming: 7 bases; J trimming: 5 bases; junction bases outside the gene matches: 10. Written as DNA, the CDR3 is TGTGCCAGCATGAGGCTAGCGGGGGCGGGGGAGACCCAGTACTTC. It yields the protein CASMRLAGAGETQYF.

This clone was observed a single time. The V and J genes are TRBV25-1 and TRBJ2-7; tentatively, D is TRBD2 (6 bases). The CDR3 sequence is 17 residues long. The V end was cut by 3 bases, the J end by 4 bases, with 22 bases between. Germline V lookup: CDR1 MGHDK, CDR2 SYGVNS. DNA of the CDR3: TGTGCCAGCAGTGAGAGAGGGGAGGTTGGGAAACCATACGAGCAGTACTTC. This gives the protein CASSERGEVGKPYEQYF.

V gene TRBV7-9 combines with J gene TRBJ2-1, with 7 bases matching TRBD2. Looked up from germline, CDR1 is SEHNR and CDR2 is FQNEAQ (reference sequence). V dropped 3 bases and J dropped 6; count of bases not matched to a gene: 11. This CDR3 is built from 16 residues. The CDR3 DNA follows: TGTGCCAGCAGCTTTTCCTCGGCGGGGGTTGGCAATGAGCAGTTCTTC. Amino acids: CASSFSSAGVGNEQFF.

In this sample, this clone turned up once. The chain is built from TRBV10-3 and TRBJ2-1; 16 bases agree with TRBD2. The V gene end was trimmed by 2 bases and the J gene end by 8 bases; junction bases not matched to a gene: 0. Germline CDR1 and CDR2: ENHRY and SYGVKD. This CDR3 comprises 15 residues. CDR3 residues: CAISEGTSGGDEQFF. DNA for the CDR3: TGTGCCATCAGTGAGGGGACTAGCGGGGGGGATGAGCAGTTCTTC.

The genes are TRBV27 and TRBJ2-3; perhaps TRBD2 as D (5 bases). V was pared by 5 bases and J by 3 bases, with 12 bases between. CDR3 length: 14 residues. CDR1 MNHEY and CDR2 SMNVEV come from the germline V gene (reference sequence). The CDR3 reads CASSGFRGTDTQYF. The CDR3 DNA reads as TGTGCCAGCAGTGGTTTCCGGGGAACAGATACGCAGTATTTT.

This chain links TRBV20-1 with TRBJ1-2; D uncertain. V shed 8 bases and J shed 7 bases, with 11 bases lying between them. In germline, CDR1 is DFQATT, CDR2 SNEGSKA (reference sequence). This CDR3 spans 10 amino acids. The CDR3 protein is CSPGEGGYTF. CDR3 sequence (DNA): TGCAGTCCCGGGGAGGGTGGCTACACCTTC.

This chain uses TRBV5-4 with TRBJ1-1; D unresolved. The CDR3 is 13 residues long. Germline CDR1 reads SGHNT; CDR2 reads YYREEE (reference sequence). V lost 4 bases and J lost 0, with 7 bases in between. DNA of the CDR3: TGTGCCAGCAGCCTACCCATGAACACTGAAGCTTTCTTT. Its translation is CASSLPMNTEAFF.

This rearrangement joins TRBV5-1 to TRBJ1-1, with 7 bases that match TRBD1. Trimming removed 3 bases from V and 1 base from J; junction bases left unmatched: 6. Germline assignment: CDR1 SGHRS and CDR2 YFSETQ. This CDR3 contains 15 residues. CDR3 in amino acids: CASSSRTGSNTEAFF. Written as DNA, the CDR3 is TGCGCCAGCAGCTCCCGGACAGGCTCGAACACTGAAGCTTTCTTT.

V is TRBV5-1 and J is TRBJ1-1; D may be TRBD1 (5 bases). Germline lookup yields CDR1 SGHRS and CDR2 YFSETQ. V was clipped by 0 bases and J by 1 base, with 10 bases between them. The CDR3 contains 15 residues. The CDR3 here is CASSLGGRANTEAFF. CDR3 nucleotide sequence: TGCGCCAGCAGCTTGGGAGGCAGGGCGAACACTGAAGCTTTCTTT.

The V gene is TRBV19, the J gene TRBJ1-2, with D possibly being TRBD1 (6 bases). The germline V gene encodes CDR1 LNHDA and CDR2 SQIVND (reference sequence). Trimming removed 5 bases at V and 0 bases at J, with 19 bases between. CDR3 length: 17 amino acids. CDR3 bases: TGTGCCAGTAGTTCCCCCTGGACAGACAAAGCTAACTATGGCTACACCTTC. Protein product: CASSSPWTDKANYGYTF.

V usage is TRBV5-1 and J usage is TRBJ1-2; D perhaps matches TRBD1 (5 bases). This CDR3 region has 15 residues. V lost 1 base and J 7 bases, leaving 17 bases between the germline ends. The germline CDR1 and CDR2 sequences are SGHRS and YFSETQ. The CDR3 spells CASSLRLDTPSGYTF. The CDR3 DNA reads TGCGCCAGCAGCTTGCGGCTGGACACTCCGTCTGGCTACACCTTC.

This chain links TRBV28 with TRBJ1-2; 12 positions agree with TRBD1. The CDR3 spans 16 residues. V trimming: 8 bases; J trimming: 4 bases; junction bases outside the gene matches: 11. Germline CDR1 MDHEN, CDR2 SYDVKM. The CDR3 here is CASRYPGTGGVYGYTF. Here the CDR3 DNA reads TGTGCCAGCCGTTACCCTGGGACAGGGGGCGTCTATGGCTACACCTTC.

This clone showed up just once. This chain uses TRBV7-9 with TRBJ2-7; 10 positions agree with TRBD1. The V gene end was trimmed by 1 base and the J gene end by 1 base; junction bases not matched to a gene: 7. Germline values: CDR1 SEHNR, CDR2 FQNEAQ (reference sequence). The CDR3 is made up of 17 amino acids. CDR3 sequence (DNA): TGTGCCAGCAGCTTAGTGGGACAGGGGAGGTGGTCCTACGAGCAGTACTTC. Protein sequence: CASSLVGQGRWSYEQYF.

V gene TRBV27 combines with J gene TRBJ1-1, with TRBD1 as a possible D gene (6 bases). The CDR3 has 16 amino acids. Germline V gene data show CDR1 as MNHEY and CDR2 as SMNVEV (reference sequence). Trimming removed 0 bases at V and 1 base at J, with 12 bases between. The CDR3 sequence is CASSLSGGRRNTEAFF. In DNA, the CDR3 is TGTGCCAGCAGTTTATCCGGGGGGCGGCGGAACACTGAAGCTTTCTTT.

The gene calls are TRBV15 and TRBJ2-1, with TRBD1 as a possible D gene (6 bases). Trimming cost V 7 bases and J 10 bases, with 14 bases left between them. There are 12 residues in the CDR3. The germline gives CDR1 LNHNV, CDR2 YYDKDF (reference sequence). The CDR3 loop reads CATTSGQGEQFF. For the CDR3, the DNA is TGTGCCACCACCTCGGGTCAGGGGGAGCAGTTCTTC.

The chain joins TRBV5-8 to TRBJ2-4, with TRBD1 matching 7 bases. Losses at the gene ends were 4 bases for V and 1 base for J; bases not matched to a gene: 8. There are 16 residues in the CDR3. The germline gives CDR1 SGHTS, CDR2 YDEGEE. CDR3 coding DNA: TGTGCCAGCAGCGTTACAGGGGCGAAGGCCAAAAACATTCAGTACTTC. Its translation is CASSVTGAKAKNIQYF.

The chain carries TRBV9 and TRBJ2-5; TRBD1 might be the D (6 bases). Germline CDR1 and CDR2: SGDLS and YYNGEE. The V gene lost 6 bases and the J gene lost 4 bases, with 16 bases spanning the gap. This CDR3 region has 14 residues. The CDR3 here is CASTRGQGLETQYF. CDR3 nucleotide sequence: TGTGCCAGCACTAGGGGACAAGGGTTAGAGACCCAGTACTTC.

This chain connects TRBV28 to TRBJ1-1; a possible D gene is TRBD1 (5 bases). Germline CDR1 is MDHEN and CDR2 is SYDVKM. Trimming removed 5 bases from V and 6 bases from J, with 13 bases in between. The CDR3 is 13 amino acids. CDR3 nucleotide sequence: TGTGCCAGCAGTGTCAGGGTTCTCCCTGAAGCTTTCTTT. Amino acids: CASSVRVLPEAFF.